This T cell receptor (beta chain) is from a study of monozygotic twins with inflammatory bowel disease. Study results and caveats: The authors note that differing immunosuppressive treatments may have added variability to patient repertoires. Support for any single strong IBD-associated signal or clonotype was not found.

Every donor provided one blood sample measuring around 2.4 ml. The germline gives CDR1 MNHEY, CDR2 SVGAGI. The CDR3 has 12 residues. On this clonotype: Its antigen is currently unknown.

TCRdb re-called the 5' RACE reads and catalogs CDR3 proteins one per entry, DNA excluded. Its clone listing holds approximately 150,000 distinct CDR3 sequences. The clonotype comes from a human donor with ulcerative colitis or Crohn's disease, or a healthy co-twin of an affected twin (not recorded which). The chain couples TRBV6-5 to TRBJ2-7; TCRdb proposes TRBD1, but this gene call is untestable without DNA. The material sequenced was blood. The CDR3 protein is CATRDRYYEQYF.